This passage covers 6 T cell receptor beta chains from one sample sequenced in a study of Graves' ophthalmopathy and Graves' hyperthyroidism. Amplifying from RNA transcripts, the study obtained TCR beta CDR3 regions. An initial RT-PCR round employing HTBI primers preceded a second-round multiplex PCR. Using its own MiXCR run on the multiplex PCR reads, TCRdb lists one record per CDR3 protein. The sample includes 650,000 to 900,000 distinct CDR3 sequences, 40% of them seen just once. The sample was peripheral blood. The source of these receptors is an adult man with Graves' ophthalmopathy.

With respect to this clonotype: This sequence may be a read error, since a much larger clone differs from it by one base. The V gene is TRBV29-1, the J gene TRBJ2-3; TRBD1 matches 7 bases. The CDR3 runs to 11 residues. Germline V gene lookup returns CDR1 SQVTM and CDR2 ANQGSEA. The CDR3: CSLDRTDMQYF. Written as DNA, the CDR3 is TGCAGCCTGGACAGGACAGATATGCAGTATTTT.

The CDR3 region is CATSNPDRDQPQHF. CDR3 DNA sequence: TGTGCCACCAGCAACCCTGACAGGGATCAGCCCCAGCATTTT. The gene calls are TRBV24-1 and TRBJ1-5; 7 nucleotides align to TRBD1. Trimming removed 7 bases from V and 5 bases from J; junction bases left unmatched: 7. Germline loops: CDR1 KGHDR, CDR2 SFDVKD. CDR3 length: 14 residues.

The sample holds a few counts of this clonotype. The chain couples TRBV6-2 or TRBV6-3 to TRBJ1-1; D is unresolved. Trimming pared 7 bases from V and 4 bases from J, leaving 16 bases between. The CDR3 sequence is 14 residues long. Looked up from germline, CDR1 is MNHEY and CDR2 is SVGEGT. CDR3 DNA sequence: TGTGCCAGCATCACAACCTCTAACCCCACTGAAGCTTTCTTT. It translates to CASITTSNPTEAFF.

The gene calls are TRBV7-2 and TRBJ2-5; D remains unclear. V dropped 4 bases and J dropped 3 bases, with 12 bases sitting between them. Germline V CDR1 and CDR2: SGHTA, FQGNSA. The CDR3 is made up of 14 amino acids. The CDR3 nucleotides read TGTGCCAGCAGCTCGCCCCAAGCGAAAGAGACCCAGTACTTC. Translated: CASSSPQAKETQYF.

This clonotype was counted only a few times. V gene TRBV4-2 combines with J gene TRBJ1-5; D gene ambiguous. V gave up 2 bases and J gave up 5 bases, with 10 bases separating them. Germline CDR1 is LGHNA and CDR2 is YNFKEQ. The CDR3 consists of 14 residues. The CDR3 DNA reads as TGTGCCAGCAGCCAATTCGGGAGCGATCAGCCCCAGCATTTT. Amino acid sequence: CASSQFGSDQPQHF.

This clonotype was observed many times. The chain couples TRBV7-6 to TRBJ1-1, with D maybe TRBD1 (6 bases). Trimming removed 5 bases from V and 13 bases from J, with 20 bases in between. CDR1 SGHVS and CDR2 FNYEAQ come from the germline V gene. The CDR3 spans 13 residues. CDR3 amino acids: CASSPGDGTRVFF. CDR3 nucleotides: TGTGCCAGCAGCCCAGGGGACGGGACGAGGGTTTTCTTT. Variable domain in full (rest from reference TRBV7-6 and TRBJ1-1): GAGVSQSPRYKVTKRGQDVALRCDPISGHVSLYWYRQALGQGPEFLTYFNYEAQQDKSGLPNDRFSAERPEGSISTLTIQRTEQRDSAMYRCASSPGDGTRVFFGQGTRLTVV.